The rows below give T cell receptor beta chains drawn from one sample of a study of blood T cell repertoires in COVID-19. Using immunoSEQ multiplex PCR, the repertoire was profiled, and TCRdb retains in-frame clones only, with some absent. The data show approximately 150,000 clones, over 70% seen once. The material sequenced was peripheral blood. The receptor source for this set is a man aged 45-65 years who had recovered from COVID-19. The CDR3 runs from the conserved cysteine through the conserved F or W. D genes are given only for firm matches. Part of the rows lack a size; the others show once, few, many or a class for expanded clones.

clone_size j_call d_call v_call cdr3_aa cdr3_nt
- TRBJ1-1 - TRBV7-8 CASSKGLQDTEAFF TGTGCCAGCAGCAAGGGACTCCAGGACACTGAAGCTTTCTTT
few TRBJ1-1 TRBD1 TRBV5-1 CASSLRQGGTEAFF TGCGCCAGCAGCTTACGACAGGGCGGCACTGAAGCTTTCTTT
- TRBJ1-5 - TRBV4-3 CASSQDAGDNQPQHF TGCGCCAGCAGCCAAGACGCCGGGGACAATCAGCCCCAGCATTTT
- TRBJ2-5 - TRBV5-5 CASSSLTRPEETQYF TGTGCCAGCAGCTCCTTAACGCGTCCGGAGGAGACCCAGTACTTC
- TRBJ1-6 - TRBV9 CASSVDSLSSYNSPLHF TGTGCCAGCAGCGTAGACAGCCTGAGCTCCTATAATTCACCCCTCCACTTT
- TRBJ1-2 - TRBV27 CASSPNEGTGYGYTF TGTGCCAGCAGCCCAAACGAGGGAACCGGCTATGGCTACACCTTC
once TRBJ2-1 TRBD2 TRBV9 CASSVVAGGYNEQFF TGTGCCAGCAGCGTAGTAGCGGGGGGGTACAATGAGCAGTTCTTC
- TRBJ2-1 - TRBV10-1 CASSEQGRSHEQFF TGCGCCAGCAGTGAGCAGGGCAGGAGCCATGAGCAGTTCTTC
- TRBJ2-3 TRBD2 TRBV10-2 CASSERGGTSTDTQYF TGCGCCAGCAGTGAGCGGGGGGGCACCTCCACAGATACGCAGTATTTT
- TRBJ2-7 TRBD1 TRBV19 CASSPQGQGARYEQYF TGTGCCAGTAGTCCCCAGGGACAGGGGGCGCGGTACGAGCAGTACTTC
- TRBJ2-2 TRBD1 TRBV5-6 CASSFRDRATGELFF TGTGCCAGCAGCTTCCGGGACAGGGCCACCGGGGAGCTGTTTTTT
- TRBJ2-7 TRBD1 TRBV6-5 CASSYDRGPGYEQYF TGTGCCAGCAGTTACGACAGGGGTCCGGGATACGAGCAGTACTTC
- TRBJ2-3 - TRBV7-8 CASSLARDTQYF TGTGCCAGCAGCTTAGCGCGAGATACGCAGTATTTT
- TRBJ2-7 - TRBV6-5 CASMRGSGSYEQYF TGTGCCAGCATGAGGGGGTCCGGATCCTACGAGCAGTACTTC
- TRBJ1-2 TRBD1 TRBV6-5 CASSYAWTGGNYGYTF TGTGCCAGCAGTTACGCGTGGACAGGGGGTAACTATGGCTACACCTTC
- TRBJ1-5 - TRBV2 CASSGKGDSNQPQHF TGTGCCAGCAGTGGGAAGGGGGATAGCAATCAGCCCCAGCATTTT
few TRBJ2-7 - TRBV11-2 CASSQIQNEQYF TGTGCCAGCAGCCAGATCCAGAACGAGCAGTACTTC
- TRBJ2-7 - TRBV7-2 CASSLAKGAYEQYF TGTGCCAGCAGCTTAGCGAAGGGAGCCTACGAGCAGTACTTC
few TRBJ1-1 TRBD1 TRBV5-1 CASSLRFDRGRDTEAFF TGCGCCAGCAGCTTGCGTTTCGACAGGGGGCGAGACACTGAAGCTTTCTTT
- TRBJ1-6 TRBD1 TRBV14 CASSRPGGYSPLHF TGTGCCAGCAGCCGACCAGGGGGTTATTCACCCCTCCACTTT
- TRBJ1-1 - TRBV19 CASTLNRNTEAFF TGTGCCAGTACCCTAAACCGGAACACTGAAGCTTTCTTT
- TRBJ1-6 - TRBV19 CASSRTENSPLHF TGTGCCAGTAGTCGGACTGAGAATTCACCCCTCCACTTT
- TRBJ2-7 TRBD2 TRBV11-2 CASSLGDYYEQYF TGTGCCAGCAGCTTAGGGGACTACTACGAGCAGTACTTC
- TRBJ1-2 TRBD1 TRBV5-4 CASRRGGQTYGYTF TGTGCCAGCAGGAGAGGGGGACAGACCTATGGCTACACCTTC
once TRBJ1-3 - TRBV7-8 CASSLPMSSGNTIYF TGTGCCAGCAGCTTACCCATGAGCTCTGGAAACACCATATATTTT
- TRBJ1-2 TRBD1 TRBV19 CASSIGNTDRGGYTF TGTGCCAGTAGTATTGGTAATACCGACAGGGGGGGCTACACCTTC
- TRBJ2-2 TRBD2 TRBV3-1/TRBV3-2 CASSQDWPLSGGTGELFF TGTGCCAGCAGCCAAGACTGGCCCCTATCGGGGGGAACCGGGGAGCTGTTTTTT
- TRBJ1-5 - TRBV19 CASSIGATGPNQPQHF TGTGCCAGTAGTATAGGGGCAACAGGCCCCAATCAGCCCCAGCATTTT
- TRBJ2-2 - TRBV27 CASSGGGGTGELFF TGTGCCAGCAGCGGGGGAGGGGGCACCGGGGAGCTGTTTTTT
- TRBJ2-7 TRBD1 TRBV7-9 CASSRTGDYEQYF TGTGCCAGCAGCCGGACAGGGGACTACGAGCAGTACTTC
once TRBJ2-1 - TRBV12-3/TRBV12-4 CASSRSHEQFF TGTGCCAGCAGTCGGAGCCATGAGCAGTTCTTC
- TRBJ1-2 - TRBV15 CATSRDQGTYGYTF TGTGCCACCAGCAGAGATCAGGGGACCTATGGCTACACCTTC
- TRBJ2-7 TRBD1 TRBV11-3 CASSPWDSSYEQYF TGTGCCAGCAGCCCTTGGGACAGTTCCTACGAGCAGTACTTC
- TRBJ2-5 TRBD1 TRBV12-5 CASGRRQGPQETQYF TGTGCTAGTGGTCGTAGACAGGGACCCCAAGAGACCCAGTACTTC
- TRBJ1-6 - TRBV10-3 CAISELDSNSPLHF TGTGCCATCAGTGAGTTGGACAGTAACTCACCCCTCCACTTT
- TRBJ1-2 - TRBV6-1 CASSEYSSGLSNYGYTF TGTGCCAGCAGTGAATACTCGTCGGGACTGTCTAACTATGGCTACACCTTC
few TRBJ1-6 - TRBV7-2 CASSLARGEYSPLHF TGTGCCAGCAGCTTAGCGCGGGGGGAGTATTCACCCCTCCACTTT